The entry below describes one TCR beta chain. The antigen this receptor binds is unknown. Per-nucleotide qualities are absent, and no much larger clonotype sits a single base away. TCRbeta CDR3 regions were amplified from genomic DNA using the immunoSEQ Assay, a bias-controlled multiplex PCR. On the study's bioinformatics: The number of nucleated cells in each sample was estimated from the amplification of reference gene primers within the assay. To quantify the absolute abundance of each unique TCRbeta CDR3 rearrangement, sequence reads were collapsed and filtered. For each sample, productive Simpson clonality was calculated by taking the square root of Simpson's diversity index across productive rearrangements. The immuneACCESS repertoire file appears here via TCRdb, limited to in-frame rearrangements. These files lack a portion of the clones; in checked studies, under half of the deficit traces to unresolved V genes, and the cause of the others is not known. V, J and clone size are those of that table, while D and trimming were read from the DNA. This sample comprises 30,000 to 45,000 clones, about 85% of them detected only once. Of the sample, 25% to 35% is held by the ten largest clones.

The data derive from a study of blood T cell repertoires in COVID-19 (TCRdb year 2020). Regarding the complete study: The collaborator samples originated in the United States, Italy and Spain and spanned the acute and convalescent phases of COVID-19. The repertoires were released in a freely available public database intended as a resource for research on the immune response to SARS-CoV-2. Where HLA class I and class II types were available, the types were taken from metadata supplied by the sample provider, not from assay-based typing. Subjects who had been exposed to COVID-19, were actively infected with it, or had recovered from it provided the deeply sampled blood TCRbeta repertoires that made up the dataset. The prospective study material was composed of cDNA or gDNA derived from T cells, B-cell-depleted T cells, or PBMCs. The samples were drawn from two sources: the first 160 participants of the ongoing ImmuneRACE study, and 1,200 or so subjects contributed by 6 global collaborators. Sample metadata almost always included a de-identified subject ID, COVID-19 status, age in years and sex. General study outcomes and caveats: Clinical and demographic metadata were provided uncurated, with the amount varying by source and participant.

Each collaborating institution followed its own protocols to collect whole blood in K2EDTA tubes. Collaborator samples were shipped for TCRbeta analysis as frozen whole blood, isolated PBMCs, or DNA extracted from either sample type. Germline trimming amounts to 4 bases on V and 2 bases on J, with 8 as the count of junction bases outside the gene matches. The germline V gene yields MNHNS for CDR1 and SASEGT for CDR2. Counted from cysteine to phenylalanine, this CDR3 has 19 amino acids. The entry retains the CDR3 DNA only, 57 bases that are in frame from base 1. The V gene is TRBV6-1 and the J gene is TRBJ2-1; TRBD2 lines up with 16 middle nucleotides. The sequence was collected from a man older than 75 with active or convalescent COVID-19. Sequences were obtained from peripheral blood. The DNA is as follows: TGTGCCAGCAGTGTTATTACCGGGACTAGCGGGGGGGCCTACAATGAGCAGTTCTTC. Its coded protein is CASSVITGTSGGAYNEQFF.